The clone carrying this T cell receptor (beta chain) has ten or more counts. Its target is unknown. The data were obtained in a study of CD8 T cells in ankylosing spondylitis. The study, taken as a whole, reports: A TCR beta motif made of fewer than 10 highly homologous variants seemed typical of ankylosing spondylitis blood.

Each CDR3 protein gets one entry after TCRdb re-called the 5' RACE reads with MiXCR. The sample lists roughly 490,000 distinct CDR3 sequences; approximately 5% were seen once. The CDR3 is made up of 18 amino acids. Germline CDR1 MNHEY, CDR2 SVGAGI. The V end was cut by 0 bases, the J end by 1 base, with 18 bases between. The chain has TRBV6-5 and TRBJ1-1; possibly TRBD1 for D (6 bases). The sequencing sample was made of blood, either unsorted or a sorted T cell fraction (not recorded which). This receptor was taken from a male donor with ankylosing spondylitis. The CDR3 coding sequence is TGTGCCAGCAGTTACTCGAGGGCTTCCGGGACACCGAACACTGAAGCTTTCTTT. This encodes CASSYSRASGTPNTEAFF.